This T cell receptor beta chain was identified in a study of blood T cells in healthy people across ages (dated by TCRdb to about 2015). With regard to the full study: In model experiments, template switching captured roughly one uniquely barcoded TCR beta cDNA molecule for every two T cells. Age-related changes in TCR beta repertoire diversity were measured in the study by deep sequencing normalized with unique cDNA molecular identifiers. Donors were grouped into four age groups: young (average 16 years), middle-aged (about 38), aged (around 60) and long-lived (around 80). Donors of different ages were randomly distributed across sequencing lanes to avoid experimental bias. Two additional independent replicas of 1 million unique cDNA reads from the same blood draw were analyzed for two donors (one aged 18 to 29 and one aged 80 or older).

The receptor library was made with 5' RACE. These reads were obtained on an Illumina HiSeq 2500. A second PCR of about 6 to 11 cycles was performed with a sample-barcoded 5' primer and a J-beta primer mix. Each TCR beta cDNA molecule received a unique molecular identifier from a template-switch 5' adaptor carrying 12 random nucleotides. Each sample yielded at least 3 million CDR3-containing paired-end reads. First-strand cDNA synthesis was performed from all RNA using the Mint cDNA synthesis kit, with priming by a TRBC-specific oligonucleotide. After uracil-DNA glycosylase treatment, a first 18-cycle PCR used universal primers M1SS and BC2_uni_R on all cDNA. The published analysis was carried out like this. For normalization, 1 million high-quality reads were randomly selected from each sample, with every read carrying a distinct molecular identifier. Reads with shared molecular identifiers were discarded instead of being binned into consensus sequences. CDR3 identification, clonotype clustering and error correction used MiTCR with a Q25 quality threshold and the strictest error-elimination algorithm. Lower-bound total TCR beta diversity was estimated with a nonparametric unseen species model using Euler transformation. Using fastp at Q25 and MiXCR, TCRdb reprocessed the public reads and kept productive beta chains. One record per CDR3 amino acid sequence lists the most common genes and DNA. The V and J calls follow TCRdb's processing rather than the paper's. The sample records more than 550,000 distinct CDR3 sequences, about a fifth of which are singletons. Jointly, the top ten make up roughly a fifth of the sample.

Note on this clonotype: It has no known antigen specificity. Per-base qualities were not stored, and no clone one base away is much larger.

Overall results and qualifications from the work: Bulk unsorted PBMC profiling prevented conclusive comparison of naive and antigen-experienced compartments. Observed TCR beta diversity per million T cells fell roughly linearly with age, and a significant reduction was already apparent by age around 40. Total diversity estimates from one million sequenced T cells were considered lower bounds and underestimates. Compared with the aged group, the long-lived group had more naive CD4+ T cells, fewer expanded clones and increased TCR diversity, a pattern suggesting age selection. There was a strong correlation between observed TCR beta diversity and the percentage of naive T cells measured by flow cytometry. Because the CMV infection status of the donors was unknown, age-related changes in expanded clonotypes may potentially have been confounded.

The donors were roughly 38 Caucasian individuals from Russia, aged roughly 6 to 100 years, who were systemically healthy. Approximately 9.3 milliliters of peripheral blood were collected from each donor into EDTA-treated Vacutainer tubes. Ficoll-Paque density-gradient centrifugation was used to isolate PBMCs, with at least 6 million per sample. Trizol reagent was used to extract total RNA from PBMCs, with at least 5.5 micrograms per sample. The percentages of naive CD45RAhigh/CD27high T cells were determined by flow cytometry on a PBMC aliquot from every donor. The germline V gene (reference sequence) specifies DFQATT as CDR1 and SNEGSKA as CDR2. A distance of 22 bases separates the germline ends of V and J, which lose 6 bases and 5 bases respectively. CDR3 length: 15 amino acids, cysteine to phenylalanine. Only the CDR3 region is kept as DNA, spanning 45 bases read in frame from base 1.

Recombination joined TRBV20-1 with TRBJ1-2; D gene: possibly TRBD1, on 6 matching bases. The sample taken for sequencing was blood. The TCR sequence derives from a man in his 70s in good health. The base sequence is TGCAGTGCCGCCCTATCGAACAGGGTTGGATATGGCTACACCTTC. The translation is CSAALSNRVGYGYTF.